This TCR beta chain was identified during a study of T cells after yellow fever vaccination. The study, taken as a whole, reports: Secondary responses were weaker yet peaked faster, day 5 versus 15.

Looked up from germline, CDR1 is SGHKS and CDR2 is YYEKEE (reference sequence). V was cut by 1 base and J by 4 bases, with 8 bases left in between. This CDR3 has 13 residues. The sample holds many counts of this clonotype. TCRdb processed the 5' RACE reads anew with MiXCR; each CDR3 protein has one entry. The table shows around 56,000 distinct CDR3 sequences, with approximately 5.7% occurring only once. The sequenced sample was PBMCs, either bulk or a sorted T-cell subset (CD4+, CD8+, memory, or dextramer-sorted; not recorded which), obtained on the day of the yellow fever booster vaccination. The chain employs TRBV5-5 and TRBJ1-1, with a tentative D call TRBD1 (5 bases). This TCR derives from a man aged 18 to 35 who received the YFV17D yellow fever vaccine. CDR3 in DNA: TGTGCCAGCAGCTTGTCCGGGGGCACTGAAGCTTTCTTT. The encoded protein is CASSLSGGTEAFF.